This is a list of T cell receptor beta chains from one sample in a study of CD8 T cells in ankylosing spondylitis. Each CDR3 protein gets one entry after TCRdb re-called the 5' RACE reads with MiXCR. This sample has 240,000 or so distinct CDR3 sequences, with roughly 8.6% found just once. Sample: blood, either unsorted or a sorted T cell fraction (not recorded which). Receptors were obtained from a male donor with ankylosing spondylitis or in good health (not recorded which). The CDR3 runs from the conserved cysteine through the conserved F or W. A D gene is named only where the DNA matches it firmly. Clone size is not always given. Where it is, it says once, few, many or a class for expanded clones.

clone_size j_call v_call d_call cdr3_nt cdr3_aa
many TRBJ1-5 TRBV20-1 - TGCAGTGGCCGGACGGATAGCAATCAGCCCCAGCATTTT CSGRTDSNQPQHF
many TRBJ1-2 TRBV30 - TGTGCCTGGAGTGCCGGTCTGGGCTACACCTTC CAWSAGLGYTF
few TRBJ2-7 TRBV10-3 - TGTGCCATCAGTGAGGCCGCCGGGGGCGACTCCTACGAGCAGTACTTC CAISEAAGGDSYEQYF
many TRBJ2-7 TRBV27 - TGTGCCAGCAGAAAAACAGGGAACGAGCAGTACTTC CASRKTGNEQYF
many TRBJ2-5 TRBV5-1 - TGCGCCAGCAGCTTGAATCTCGGGGGCCGACAAGAGACCCAGTACTTC CASSLNLGGRQETQYF
many TRBJ2-7 TRBV5-1 - TGCGCCAGCAGCCCTGACAACAACCGGGGAGAGCAGTACTTC CASSPDNNRGEQYF
few TRBJ1-1 TRBV5-4 - TGTGCCAGCAGCTTGGCTGGGTCTGCCACTGAAGCTTTCTTT CASSLAGSATEAFF
- TRBJ1-5 TRBV20-1 - TGCAGTGCTAGAGATGCGGGGCAGGACAATCAGCCCCAGCATTTT CSARDAGQDNQPQHF
- TRBJ2-1 TRBV20-1 TRBD2 TGCAGTGCTAGGTCTACTAGCGGGGCTTATAATGAGCAGTTCTTC CSARSTSGAYNEQFF
many TRBJ1-2 TRBV6-1 - TGTGCCAGCAGTCCCAAGGGGACGGGTTATGGCTACACCTTC CASSPKGTGYGYTF
few TRBJ1-3 TRBV5-1 - TGCGCCAGCAGCTTAGGTATATTTGGAAACACCATATATTTT CASSLGIFGNTIYF
many TRBJ2-7 TRBV12-3/TRBV12-4 TRBD1 TGTGCCAGCAGTGGACAGGGGGCGGTCGAGCAGTACTTC CASSGQGAVEQYF
many TRBJ2-3 TRBV25-1 - TGTGCCACCCTGGTAACCTACACAGATACGCAGTATTTT CATLVTYTDTQYF
many TRBJ1-1 TRBV20-1 - TGCAGTGCTTCATTGAACACTGAAGCTTTCTTT CSASLNTEAFF
- TRBJ2-2 TRBV5-6 TRBD2 TGTGCCAGCAGCTCTACAGCGGGGGGGGCGAACACCGGGGAGCTGTTTTTT CASSSTAGGANTGELFF
- TRBJ2-1 TRBV4-3 - TGCGCCAGCAGCCAAGAAGGCGGGGGCGCCTACAATGAGCAGTTCTTC CASSQEGGGAYNEQFF
many TRBJ1-5 TRBV20-1 TRBD1 TGCAGTGCTAGGACAGGGGCGTCAGACCAGCCCCAGCATTTT CSARTGASDQPQHF
many TRBJ2-3 TRBV12-3/TRBV12-4 TRBD2 TGTGCCAGCAGTTTAATGGCGGGAGGCACAGATACGCAGTATTTT CASSLMAGGTDTQYF
many TRBJ1-2 TRBV11-3 - TGTGCCAGCAGCTTAGTCAACTATGGCTACACCTTC CASSLVNYGYTF
many TRBJ1-4 TRBV20-1 - TGCAGTGCTCCTAGCCACGGGGAGGAGGGTGAAAAACTGTTTTTT CSAPSHGEEGEKLFF
many TRBJ1-2 TRBV15 TRBD1 TGTGCCACCAGCAGAGATAGACAGGGCTATGGCTACACCTTC CATSRDRQGYGYTF
- TRBJ2-7 TRBV20-1 TRBD1 TGCAGTGCTAGAAAACGGGAGGGACAGGGGGCATCCTACGAGCAGTACTTC CSARKREGQGASYEQYF
many TRBJ1-4 TRBV7-2 - TGTGCCAGCAGCCTTAACGTGGCATCGGAAAAACTGTTTTTT CASSLNVASEKLFF
many TRBJ2-5 TRBV20-1 - TGCAGTGCTCCGATATACCAGGAGACCCAGTACTTC CSAPIYQETQYF
few TRBJ2-2 TRBV7-8 - TGTGCCAGCAGCTTACCCGCGGGCACCGGGGAGCTGTTTTTT CASSLPAGTGELFF
many TRBJ2-2 TRBV7-2 - TGTGCCAGCAGCTTGAACCGGATTCCGAACACCGGGGAGCTGTTTTTT CASSLNRIPNTGELFF
few TRBJ2-7 TRBV3-1 - TGTGCCAGCAGCCAAGGTGGGATCTCCTACGAGCAGTACTTC CASSQGGISYEQYF
many TRBJ2-1 TRBV20-1 - TGCAGTGCTAGAGATAACCCTGATGGGCAGTTCTTC CSARDNPDGQFF
- TRBJ1-4 TRBV12-3/TRBV12-4 - TGTGCCAGCAGTCGCAACGGGGGTGCAACTAATGAAAAACTGTTTTTT CASSRNGGATNEKLFF
- TRBJ2-1 TRBV5-1 TRBD2 TGCGCCAGCCGCCTAGCGGAGTACAATGAGCAGTTCTTC CASRLAEYNEQFF
- TRBJ2-1 TRBV30 TRBD2 TGTGCCTGGAGTCTCCCTATAAGCGGGAGAGGGGGGAATGAGCAGTTCTTC CAWSLPISGRGGNEQFF
- TRBJ1-1 TRBV7-9 - TGTGCCAGCAGCTTCCCCCCGGCCAGACCCTCCAACACTGAAGCTTTCTTT CASSFPPARPSNTEAFF
many TRBJ2-7 TRBV5-1 - TGCGCCAGCAGCCTTAGTCCCACTGAGGGAGAGCAGTACTTC CASSLSPTEGEQYF
many TRBJ2-1 TRBV29-1 - TGCAGCGTTGATCTAGCGCCCTACAATGAGCAGTTCTTC CSVDLAPYNEQFF
- TRBJ2-5 TRBV12-3/TRBV12-4 TRBD2 TGTGCCAGCAGTTTATACGGGAGGGGTCAAGAGACCCAGTACTTC CASSLYGRGQETQYF
many TRBJ2-7 TRBV7-2 - TGTGCCAGCAGCTTATCCGGGTCCTACGTTTACGAGCAGTACTTC CASSLSGSYVYEQYF
many TRBJ2-2 TRBV5-5 - TGTGCCAGCAGCTTGGTGGCAGGTGATGGGTACACCGGGGAGCTGTTTTTT CASSLVAGDGYTGELFF
- TRBJ2-6 TRBV20-1 TRBD1 TGCAGTGCCTGGGACAGGGGAGGCTCTGGGGCCAACGTCCTGACTTTC CSAWDRGGSGANVLTF
many TRBJ2-1 TRBV5-4 - TGTGCCAGCAGCACGCCCGGGATTATCAATGAGCAGTTCTTC CASSTPGIINEQFF
many TRBJ2-5 TRBV3-1 - TGTGCCAGCAGCCAAGATAGGGTTGCGTGGGAGACCCAGTACTTC CASSQDRVAWETQYF
many TRBJ2-1 TRBV7-9 TRBD2 TGTGCCAGCCCTATGGGGACTAGCGGTAATGAGCAGTTCTTC CASPMGTSGNEQFF
- TRBJ2-2 TRBV5-1 - TGCGCCAGCAGCTTGGTCGTTAGGAACACCGGGGAGCTGTTTTTT CASSLVVRNTGELFF
- TRBJ2-3 TRBV18 - TGTGCCAGCTCACCCTTAGGGGCGCGTGTACCAGATACGCAGTATTTT CASSPLGARVPDTQYF
many TRBJ2-7 TRBV9 - TGTGCCAGCAGCGTAGATAGTGGGAGCTCCTACGAGCAGTACTTC CASSVDSGSSYEQYF